Following are 7 T cell receptor beta chains from one sample sequenced in a study of glioma-infiltrating T cells after dendritic cell vaccination (dated by TCRdb to 2016 to 2017). Library prep was done by the immunoSEQ multiplex PCR assay. Entries here come from immuneACCESS through TCRdb and include only in-frame sequences with V and J called. Some clones fail to appear in such tables; in the studies checked, an unresolved V gene covers under half of the shortfall, and the cause of the remainder is unknown. Recorded for this sample are 93,000 or so clones; 70% to 80% of them occurred a single time. The ten largest clones capture under 7% of the sample. The material was blood, obtained before dendritic cell vaccination. These receptors all come from a human donor with glioblastoma.

V is TRBV28 and J is TRBJ1-5; 10 bases fit TRBD1. The CDR3 has 19 amino acids. CDR1 and CDR2 from the germline V gene are MDHEN and SYDVKM. J gave up 2 bases and V 7 bases, and 17 bases lay outside the gene matches. CDR3 protein: CASNPSSGTGDGGNQPQHF. The DNA of the CDR3 is TGTGCCAGCAATCCTTCCTCAGGGACAGGGGATGGTGGCAATCAGCCCCAGCATTTT. The whole variable domain, remainder taken from reference TRBV28 and TRBJ1-5, is DVKVTQSSRYLVKRTGEKVFLECVQDMDHENMFWYRQDPGLGLRLIYFSYDVKMKEKGDIPEGYSVSREKKERFSLILESASTNQTSMYLCASNPSSGTGDGGNQPQHFGDGTRLSIL.

V usage is TRBV6-5 and J usage is TRBJ1-1, with a possible D match to TRBD1 (5 bases). V was trimmed by 1 base and J by 4 bases, leaving 13 bases between them. The V gene's germline CDR1 is MNHEY and CDR2 SVGAGI. The CDR3 runs 15 residues. CDR3 sequence reads: CASSYWHGGSTEAFF. The DNA of the CDR3 is TGTGCCAGCAGTTACTGGCACGGGGGGAGCACTGAAGCTTTCTTT.

The table lists this clone with a few counts. The V and J genes are TRBV10-3 and TRBJ2-3; 7 bases are shared with TRBD2. Germline-derived CDR1 and CDR2 are ENHRY and SYGVKD. This CDR3 is built from 14 residues. With 8 bases clipped from V and 3 bases from J, the junction kept 8 bases outside the gene matches. CDR3 protein: CAIQDGGSTDTQYF. DNA of the CDR3: TGTGCCATCCAGGATGGCGGGAGTACAGATACGCAGTATTTT.

CDR3 loop: CASSYDPGRAEQYF. The CDR3 nucleotides read TGTGCCAGCAGTTACGATCCGGGTAGAGCCGAGCAGTACTTC. The chain joins TRBV6-5 to TRBJ2-5; D is unresolved. The last part of the DNA fits TRBJ2-7 better; the J call may be wrong. The CDR3 runs to 14 residues. The germline V gene has CDR1 MNHEY and CDR2 SVGAGI.

V and J are TRBV6-5 and TRBJ1-1; D is ambiguous. CDR1 MNHEY and CDR2 SVGAGI come from the germline V gene. The CDR3 consists of 11 residues. The V gene lost 2 bases and the J gene lost 4 bases, with 2 bases spanning the gap. The DNA of the CDR3 is TGTGCCAGCAGTTACCGCACTGAAGCTTTCTTT. Amino acid sequence: CASSYRTEAFF.

This rearrangement joins TRBV6-5 to TRBJ1-5, with 7 bases identical to TRBD1. The CDR3 is made up of 15 amino acids. CDR1 and CDR2 from the germline V gene are MNHEY and SVGAGI. The ends lost 5 bases at V and 5 bases at J; junction bases unmatched: 9. The CDR3 loop is CASSRTGTAHQPQHF. CDR3 DNA: TGTGCCAGCAGTCGAACCGGGACAGCCCATCAGCCCCAGCATTTT.

This chain uses TRBV10-1 with TRBJ2-1; possibly TRBD2 for D (5 bases). CDR1 and CDR2 (germline): WNHNN, SYGVQD (reference sequence). The CDR3 consists of 14 residues. The germline V and J ends were trimmed by 3 bases and 2 bases, with 8 bases remaining between them. CDR3 DNA: TGCGCCAGCAGTGATCAGGAGGCCTACAATGAGCAGTTCTTC. Its protein product is CASSDQEAYNEQFF.